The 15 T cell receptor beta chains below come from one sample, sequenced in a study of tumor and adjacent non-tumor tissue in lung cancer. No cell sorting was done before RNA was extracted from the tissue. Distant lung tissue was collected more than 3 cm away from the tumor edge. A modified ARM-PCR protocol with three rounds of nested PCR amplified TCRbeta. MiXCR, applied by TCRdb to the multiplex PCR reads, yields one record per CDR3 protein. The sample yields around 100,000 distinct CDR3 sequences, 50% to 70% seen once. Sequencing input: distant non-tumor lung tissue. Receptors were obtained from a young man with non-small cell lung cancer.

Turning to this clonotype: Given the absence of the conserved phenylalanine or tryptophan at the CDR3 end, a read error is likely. CDR3 in amino acids: CSVRGPGGTEAFL. CDR3 nucleotide sequence: TGCAGCGTCAGGGGACCGGGCGGCACTGAAGCTTTCCTC. V is TRBV29-1 and J is TRBJ1-1, with TRBD1 as a possible D gene (6 bases). V lost 6 bases, J lost 4 bases, and 15 bases lay in between. Germline V gives CDR1 SQVTM, CDR2 ANQGSEA. The CDR3 consists of 13 residues.

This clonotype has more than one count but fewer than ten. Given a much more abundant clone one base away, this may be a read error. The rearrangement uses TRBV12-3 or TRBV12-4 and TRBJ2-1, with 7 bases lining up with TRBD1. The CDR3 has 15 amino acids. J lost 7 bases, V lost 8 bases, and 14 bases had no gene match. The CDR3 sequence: CASVAGTGVWNEQFF. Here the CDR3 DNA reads TGTGCCAGCGTCGCCGGAACAGGGGTGTGGAATGAGCAGTTCTTC.

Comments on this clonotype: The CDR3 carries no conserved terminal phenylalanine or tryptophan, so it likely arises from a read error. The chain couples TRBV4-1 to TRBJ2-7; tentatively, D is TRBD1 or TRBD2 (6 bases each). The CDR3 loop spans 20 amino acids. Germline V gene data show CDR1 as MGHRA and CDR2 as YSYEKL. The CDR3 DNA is TGCACCAGCAGCCAAGATCTTGTTTGGTACGGGGGCTACATAACCTACGAGCAGTACCTC. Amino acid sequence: CTSSQDLVWYGGYITYEQYL.

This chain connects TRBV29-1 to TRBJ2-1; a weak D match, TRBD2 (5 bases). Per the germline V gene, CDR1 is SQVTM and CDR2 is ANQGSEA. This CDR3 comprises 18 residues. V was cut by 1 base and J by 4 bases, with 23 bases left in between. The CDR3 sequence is CSVEGSAGNNRGYNEQFF. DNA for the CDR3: TGCAGCGTTGAAGGCTCGGCCGGTAATAATCGCGGGTACAATGAGCAGTTCTTC.

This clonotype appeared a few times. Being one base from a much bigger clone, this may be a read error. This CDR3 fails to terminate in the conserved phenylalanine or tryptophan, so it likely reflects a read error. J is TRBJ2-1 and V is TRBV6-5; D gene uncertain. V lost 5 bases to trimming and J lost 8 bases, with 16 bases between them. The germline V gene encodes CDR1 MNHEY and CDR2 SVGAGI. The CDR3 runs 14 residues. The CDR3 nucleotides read TGTGCCAGCAGTATGTATAGGGTCAACGATGAGCAGTTCCTC. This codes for CASSMYRVNDEQFL.

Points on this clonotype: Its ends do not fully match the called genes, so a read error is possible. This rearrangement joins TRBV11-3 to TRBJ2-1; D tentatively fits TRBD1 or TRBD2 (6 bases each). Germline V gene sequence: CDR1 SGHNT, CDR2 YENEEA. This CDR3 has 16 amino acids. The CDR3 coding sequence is TGTACCAGCAGTTCCTGGGGGGCCCCTCACCTCAATGAGCAGTTCTTC. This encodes CTSSSWGAPHLNEQFF.

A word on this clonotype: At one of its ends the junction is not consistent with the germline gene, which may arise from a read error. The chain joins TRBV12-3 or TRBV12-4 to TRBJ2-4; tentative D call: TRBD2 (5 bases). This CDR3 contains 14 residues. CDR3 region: CASNLDGVGNIQYF. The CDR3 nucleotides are TGTGCCAGCAATTTAGACGGGGTTGGCAACATTCAGTACTTC.

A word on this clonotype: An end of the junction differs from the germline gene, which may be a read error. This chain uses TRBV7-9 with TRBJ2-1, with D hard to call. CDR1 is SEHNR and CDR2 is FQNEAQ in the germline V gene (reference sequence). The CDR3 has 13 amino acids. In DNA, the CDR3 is TGTGCCAGCAGCTTAGTAGTGGGGAATGAGCACTTCTTC. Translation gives CASSLVVGNEHFF.

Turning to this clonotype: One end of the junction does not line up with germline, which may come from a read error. CDR3 sequence reads: CASSPSETEKLFF. CDR3 bases: TGTGCCAGCAGCCCCTCGGAGACTGAAAAACTGTTTTTT. The chain couples TRBV4-3 to TRBJ1-4; D not certain. Germline CDR1 and CDR2: LGHNA and YSLEER. CDR3 length: 13 residues.

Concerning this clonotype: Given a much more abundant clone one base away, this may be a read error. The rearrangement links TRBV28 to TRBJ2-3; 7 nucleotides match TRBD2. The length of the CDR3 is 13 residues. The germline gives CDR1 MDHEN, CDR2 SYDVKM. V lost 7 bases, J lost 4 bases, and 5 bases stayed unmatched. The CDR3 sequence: CASTLRGADTQYF. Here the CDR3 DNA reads TGTGCCAGCACTCTCCGGGGGGCAGATACGCAGTATTTT. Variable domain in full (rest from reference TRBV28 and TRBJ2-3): DVKVTQSSRYLVKRTGEKVFLECVQDMDHENMFWYRQDPGLGLRLIYFSYDVKMKEKGDIPEGYSVSREKKERFSLILESASTNQTSMYLCASTLRGADTQYFGPGTRLTVL.

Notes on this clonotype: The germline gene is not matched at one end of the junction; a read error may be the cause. The DNA of the CDR3 is TGTGCCGGCAAACCCGGGACAGGGACGCACAATAAGCAGTTCTTC. Its protein is CAGKPGTGTHNKQFF. The rearrangement uses TRBV11-3 and TRBJ2-1; 9 nucleotides match TRBD1. The CDR3 loop spans 15 amino acids. Germline CDR1 is SGHNT and CDR2 is YENEEA. The variable domain in full, with the rest retrieved from reference TRBV11-3 and TRBJ2-1, is EAGVVQSPRYKIIEKKQPVAFWCNPISGHNTLYWYLQNLGQGPELLIRYENEEAVDDSQLPKDRFSAERLKGVDSTLKIQPAELGDSAVYLCAGKPGTGTHNKQFFGPGTRLTVL.

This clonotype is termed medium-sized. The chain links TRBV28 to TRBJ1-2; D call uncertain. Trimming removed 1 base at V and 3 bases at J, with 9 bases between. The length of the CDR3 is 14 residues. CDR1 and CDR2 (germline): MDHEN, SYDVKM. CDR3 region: CASSLLGADYGYTF. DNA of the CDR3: TGTGCCAGCAGTTTATTAGGCGCTGACTATGGCTACACCTTC.

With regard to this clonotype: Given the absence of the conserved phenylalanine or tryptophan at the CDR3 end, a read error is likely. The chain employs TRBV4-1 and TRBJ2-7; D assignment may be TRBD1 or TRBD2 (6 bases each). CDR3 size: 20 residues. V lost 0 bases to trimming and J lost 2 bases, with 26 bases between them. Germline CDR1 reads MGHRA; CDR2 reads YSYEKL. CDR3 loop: CASSQDLVRYGGYITYEQYL. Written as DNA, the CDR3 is TGCGCCAGCAGCCAAGATCTTGTTAGGTACGGGGGCTACATAACCTACGAGCAGTACCTC.

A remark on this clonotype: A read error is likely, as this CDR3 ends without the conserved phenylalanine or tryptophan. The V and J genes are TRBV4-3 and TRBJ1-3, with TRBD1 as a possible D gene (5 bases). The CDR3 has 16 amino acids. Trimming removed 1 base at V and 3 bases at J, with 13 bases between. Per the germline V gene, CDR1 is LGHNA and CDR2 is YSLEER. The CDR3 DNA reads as TGCGCCAGCAGCCAAGTTCTGGCAGGGAGTGGAAACACCATATATTCT. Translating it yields CASSQVLAGSGNTIYS.

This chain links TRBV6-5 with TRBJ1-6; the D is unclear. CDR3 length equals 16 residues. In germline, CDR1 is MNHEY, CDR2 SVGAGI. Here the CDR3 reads CARSYASSGNNSPLHF. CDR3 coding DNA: TGTGCTAGAAGTTACGCCTCTTCCGGGAATAATTCACCCCTCCACTTT.